The 9 T cell receptor beta chains in this list originate from one sample, sequenced in a study of tumor-infiltrating lymphocytes in localized non-small cell lung cancer. Using immunoSEQ multiplex PCR, the repertoire was profiled, and TCRdb retains in-frame clones only, with some absent. The sample carries some 29,000 clones, 70% to 90% recorded once. The source material was lung tumor tissue. The receptors stem from a human donor with non-small cell lung cancer.

The J gene is TRBJ1-5, the V gene TRBV27, with TRBD1 matching 8 bases. V lost 4 bases to trimming and J lost 7 bases; unmatched junction nucleotides: 3. Germline V CDR1 and CDR2: MNHEY, SMNVEV (reference sequence). The CDR3 loop spans 13 amino acids. The CDR3 is CASSSTGEQPQHF. The CDR3 DNA reads TGTGCCAGCAGTTCGACAGGGGAGCAGCCCCAGCATTTT.

V and J are TRBV29-1 and TRBJ2-5; D unresolved. Germline V lookup: CDR1 SQVTM, CDR2 ANQGSEA. The CDR3 totals 12 residues. The V end was cut by 7 bases, the J end by 5 bases, with 14 bases between. The CDR3 DNA reads TGCAGCGGCGTCACCCTTGGGGAGACCCAGTACTTC. It codes for CSGVTLGETQYF.

The rearrangement joins TRBV30 to TRBJ2-7; TRBD2 agrees at 9 bases. Germline V gene sequence: CDR1 GTSNPN, CDR2 SVGIG (reference sequence). V was pared by 0 bases and J by 7 bases, with 4 bases of the junction left unmatched. This CDR3 comprises 13 residues. DNA for the CDR3: TGTGCCTGGAGTGTTAGCGGGGGTACGGAGCAGTACTTC. Translated: CAWSVSGGTEQYF.

The chain is built from TRBV4-3 and TRBJ2-3, with TRBD2 matching over 12 bases. This CDR3 spans 17 amino acids. CDR1 is LGHNA and CDR2 is YSLEER in the germline V gene. J was trimmed by 5 bases and V by 1 base; bases with no gene match: 7. The CDR3 coding sequence is TGCGCCAGCAGCCAAGCGACTTCACTAGCGGGGGGAGATACGCAGTATTTT. Its protein product is CASSQATSLAGGDTQYF.

The chain links TRBV6-5 to TRBJ1-1; the D is unclear. The V gene's germline CDR1 is MNHEY and CDR2 SVGAGI. Trimming shortened V by 4 bases and J by 1 base, and 4 bases separated the two germline ends. The CDR3 runs 12 residues. The CDR3 DNA sequence: TGTGCCAGCAGTTCTCAGAACACTGAAGCTTTCTTT. It codes for CASSSQNTEAFF.

This clone was counted a single time. The gene calls are TRBV9 and TRBJ2-2; weak D call: TRBD1 (6 bases). Trimming took off 0 bases at V and 1 base at J, with 13 bases between the two ends. The CDR3 has 17 amino acids. The germline V gene has CDR1 SGDLS and CDR2 YYNGEE. The CDR3 loop reads CASSVGGGPQNTGELFF. The CDR3 DNA follows: TGTGCCAGCAGCGTAGGTGGGGGCCCTCAGAACACCGGGGAGCTGTTTTTT. Supplemented by reference TRBV9 and TRBJ2-2, the full variable domain reads DSGVTQTPKHLITATGQRVTLRCSPRSGDLSVYWYQQSLDQGLQFLIQYYNGEERAKGNILERFSAQQFPDLHSELNLSSLELGDSALYFCASSVGGGPQNTGELFFGEGSRLTVL.

This clone came up once. The chain recombines TRBV7-2 with TRBJ2-7; D is ambiguous. Trimming took off 5 bases at V and 0 bases at J, with 14 bases between the two ends. CDR3 length equals 15 residues. Germline-derived CDR1 and CDR2 are SGHTA and FQGNSA. The CDR3 loop reads CASSTPGPPSYEQYF. In DNA, the CDR3 is TGTGCCAGCAGCACCCCGGGTCCCCCCTCCTACGAGCAGTACTTC.

The J gene is TRBJ1-2, the V gene TRBV5-1; TRBD1 matches at 7 bases. CDR3 length equals 15 residues. V was pared by 0 bases and J by 6 bases, with 8 bases of the junction left unmatched. The germline CDR1 and CDR2 sequences are SGHRS and YFSETQ. The chain's CDR3 is CASSLAPDRVDGYTF. In DNA, the CDR3 is TGCGCCAGCAGCTTGGCCCCCGACAGGGTAGATGGCTACACCTTC.

This clone was picked up one time. The J gene is TRBJ1-5, the V gene TRBV5-5, with TRBD1 as a possible D gene (6 bases). Looked up from germline, CDR1 is SGHKS and CDR2 is YYEKEE (reference sequence). V was clipped by 3 bases and J by 1 base, with 8 bases between them. The CDR3 has 14 amino acids. The DNA of the CDR3 is TGTGCCAGCAGCTCGGGACACAGCAATCAGCCCCAGCATTTT. Protein product: CASSSGHSNQPQHF.